This TCR beta chain was obtained from a study of cytomegalovirus exposure and HLA in healthy donors. As for the study in general: Around 80 million unique TCRs from HLA-typed donors were held in an early data release.

Remarks on this clone: Its antigen is unknown.

Primers: 60 Vbeta forward and 13 Jbeta reverse. This table comes from immunoSEQ multiplex PCR, and its TCRdb copy is limited to in-frame clones, with some not included. Here the sample spans 110,000 or so clones, about 68% being singletons. Study-wide results and caveats: When a later analysis was performed, an Asian-associated ancestry cluster reportedly had fewer N-insertions than the roughly 700-donor mean.

These donors, healthy bone marrow donors, were studied. The CDR3 extends over 13 amino acids. Looked up from germline, CDR1 is MNHNS and CDR2 is SASEGT. Trimming removed 6 bases from V and 7 bases from J; junction bases left unmatched: 4. Specimen: PBMCs. The clonotype was recovered from a woman aged 40 to 50 in good health and CMV-seropositive. The chain couples TRBV6-1 to TRBJ2-1, with 9 bases aligning to TRBD2. CDR3 in DNA: TGTGCCAGCAGGGGAGCGGGGGGAAATGAGCAGTTCTTC. Amino acid sequence: CASRGAGGNEQFF.